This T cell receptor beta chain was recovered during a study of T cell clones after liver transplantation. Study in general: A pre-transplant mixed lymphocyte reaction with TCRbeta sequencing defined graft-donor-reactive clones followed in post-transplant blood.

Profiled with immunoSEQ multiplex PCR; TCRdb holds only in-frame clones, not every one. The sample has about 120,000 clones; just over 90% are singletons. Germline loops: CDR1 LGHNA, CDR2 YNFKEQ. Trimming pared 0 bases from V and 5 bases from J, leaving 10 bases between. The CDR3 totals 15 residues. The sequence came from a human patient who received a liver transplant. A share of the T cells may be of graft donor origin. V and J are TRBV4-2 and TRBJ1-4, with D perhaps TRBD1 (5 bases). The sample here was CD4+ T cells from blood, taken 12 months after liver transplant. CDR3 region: CASSQDPRGNEKLFF. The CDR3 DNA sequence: TGTGCCAGCAGCCAAGATCCAAGGGGCAATGAAAAACTGTTTTTT.